This T cell receptor (beta chain) was captured by sequencing in a study of shared clonotypes between healthy human individuals. Study-wide background: Sampling drew on donors who were two women and a few men aged 18 to 49. Study-level findings and limits: Generally, estimated richness proved larger in naive subsets than it did in memory subsets. It was observed that roughly 5.4% of naive CD4 clonotypes were shared across several donors.

In the case of this clone: Its specificity is unknown.

Germline V gene sequence: CDR1 MNHEY, CDR2 SMNVEV (reference sequence). With 4 bases clipped from V and 8 bases from J, the junction kept 6 bases outside the gene matches. The CDR3 spans 15 residues. The repertoire was sequenced with immunoSEQ multiplex PCR; TCRdb's copy has only in-frame clones and lacks some. The repertoire holds 660,000 or so clones, with about 96% as singletons. The naive CD8 subset, CD45RO-negative cells positively selected for CCR7, excluded terminally differentiated effector memory CD45RA+ cells. The source of this sequence is a woman aged 30 to 39 in good health. The chain joins TRBV27 to TRBJ2-1, with 12 bases lining up with TRBD2. Material: naive CD8+ T cells sorted from blood. The CDR3 loop reads CASSSLAGGVDEQFF. The CDR3 nucleotides read TGTGCCAGCAGTTCCCTAGCGGGAGGGGTGGATGAGCAGTTCTTC.